The present T cell receptor beta chain was sequenced within a study of T cells in Graves' hyperthyroidism and ophthalmopathy (dated by TCRdb to 2018 to 2020). At the level of the whole study: Peripheral blood was collected at initial diagnosis, before any treatment. After sampling, hyperthyroidism patients received methimazole starting at 30 mg daily, and ophthalmopathy patients received high-dose intravenous methylprednisolone. The approximately 90 discovery patients were divided at random into training and test sets in a 7:3 ratio. The paper describes TCR Vbeta CDR3 sequencing of some 130 peripheral blood samples, made up of fewer than 50 ophthalmopathy patients, 70 to 75 hyperthyroidism patients and 17 progressor patients. In roughly six Graves' hyperthyroidism patients, the study also compared T-cell repertoires from thyroid tissue with T-cell repertoires from blood. Whether ophthalmopathy could be predicted prospectively was tested in an independent validation cohort made up of 18 to 20 hyperthyroidism patients plus 17 patients who later progressed to ophthalmopathy. A discovery cohort of 95 to 100 patients, roughly 45 with Graves' ophthalmopathy and approximately 55 with stable Graves' hyperthyroidism, was used to find distinguishing TCR V-J signatures.

The research as a whole found: Blood samples also contained most of the expanded thyroid clonotypes (frequency above 0.001), which suggests that blood repertoires may reflect thyroid immune responses. A model built on a 13 V-J signature distinguished ophthalmopathy from stable hyperthyroidism, reaching around 87% sensitivity and about 81% specificity in cross-validation and 80%/75% in testing. Sample size was not statistically predetermined, and blinding of investigators to group allocation was not performed. During validation, the model predicted progression to ophthalmopathy a median of approximately 7 months ahead of onset, with almost 71% sensitivity and 72% to 85% specificity.

This clonotype was found many times. What this receptor recognizes is not known. The sample holds no much larger clone one base away, and base qualities are not on file. In the ophthalmopathy patients, disease was moderately to severely active, with a Clinical Activity Score of 3 or more, a NOSPECS grade of 4 or more, and a duration of less than 3 months. Any patient with an uncontrolled infection, another autoimmune disease, pregnancy or lactation was excluded. Diagnoses were established on the basis of clinical symptoms, serum thyroxine and TRAb, thyroid ultrasound, and orbital computed tomography. PBMCs were isolated from more than 8 ml of fresh peripheral blood by Ficoll-Paque density gradient centrifugation. Total RNA was extracted with Trizol reagent, and quality was checked on an Agilent 2100 Bioanalyzer. Amplification of TCR beta CDR3 regions was carried out from RNA transcripts. The first round of RT-PCR for the TCR CDR3 was performed with the HTBI primer set and the Qiagen OneStep RT-PCR kit. A second multiplex PCR round built the libraries, followed by size selection and purification. Sequencing of the libraries was done on an Illumina HiSeq2000 using paired-end 100 bp reads. Per the source publication's procedure: SOAPnuke was used to process the raw data, throwing out any read that contained adapters or uncalled bases, had a mean Phred below 15, or lacked an exact constant-primer or identifier match. COPE v1.2.5 was used to merge the high-quality paired reads, and each unique nucleotide sequence was defined as a clonotype. MiTCR v1.1 was used to align the clonotypes against IMGT TRBV, TRBD and TRBJ reference segments. Only V-J combinations with frequency above 0.0001, covering 99.2% of repertoires, were analysed. A TCS score was defined as the ratio between F50 (clonal expansion) and ExV (chaos), using BLOSUM62-based TCRdist between CDR3 peptides within each V-J. Welch's t-statistics and random forest reduced 500 to 550 V-J features to 13, which were used in a naive Bayes classifier (R e1071). TCRdb cleaned the public reads at Q25 with fastp, built clones with MiXCR and kept in-frame beta chains. Every distinct CDR3 protein forms one entry, paired with its most common genes and DNA. The V and J calls were not made by the authors but by TCRdb's processing. This sample is represented by 500,000 or so distinct CDR3 sequences; 15% to 20% of them were singletons. The leading ten clones occupy roughly a sixth of the sample.

The clonotype was recovered from a woman under 30 with Graves' ophthalmopathy. Specimen: blood.

Read as DNA, the sequence is TGTGCCAGCAGCTTAGATCCAGGGGGTTTCAAAGGCTACACCTTC. Translated, this is CASSLDPGGFKGYTF. The V and J segments used are TRBV11-2 and TRBJ1-2, and 7 junction bases match TRBD1. Compared with germline, V lacks 0 bases and J lacks 8 bases; bases without a gene match: 9. Counted from cysteine to phenylalanine, this CDR3 has 15 amino acids. Only CDR3 DNA is held: 45 bases, read in frame from base 1. Via the germline V gene, CDR1 is SGHAT and CDR2 FQNNGV.